This T cell receptor beta chain is from a study of blood T cell repertoires in COVID-19 (dated by TCRdb to between 2020 and 2021). Regarding the complete study: Samples covering the acute and convalescent phases of COVID-19 were provided by collaborators in the United States, Italy and Spain. Where available, HLA class I and class II types were taken from metadata supplied by the sample provider and were not determined by assay-based typing. The repertoires were released in a freely available public database intended as a resource for research on the immune response to SARS-CoV-2. The samples were drawn from the first 160 participants of the ongoing ImmuneRACE study and from about 1,200 subjects provided by 6 global collaborators. Nearly every sample came with metadata listing a de-identified subject ID, COVID-19 status, age in years and sex. Deeply sampled blood TCRbeta repertoires from subjects exposed to, actively infected with, or recovered from COVID-19 were included in the dataset. The prospective study material was composed of cDNA or gDNA derived from T cells, B-cell-depleted T cells, or PBMCs. On the study overall, not on this receptor specifically: Clinical and demographic metadata were provided uncurated, with the amount varying by source and participant.

Reading from cysteine to phenylalanine, the CDR3 counts 16 amino acids. The kept DNA is CDR3 alone, 48 bases in frame from the first base. Sequences SGDLS (CDR1) and YYNGEE (CDR2) are obtained from the germline V gene. Trimmed from V: 1 base; trimmed from J: 8 bases; junction bases lacking a gene match: 6. Another Seattle source contributed samples from volunteer blood donors who had recovered from COVID-19. The collaborating institutions used their own protocols to collect whole blood in K2EDTA tubes. For TCRbeta analysis, collaborators shipped samples as frozen whole blood, isolated PBMCs, or DNA extracted from either of those sample types. The immunoSEQ Assay, a bias-controlled multiplex PCR, was used to amplify TCRbeta CDR3 regions from genomic DNA. Per the source publication's procedure: Within the assay, amplification of reference gene primers was used to estimate how many nucleated cells each sample contained. Sequence reads were collapsed and filtered to measure the absolute abundance of every unique TCRbeta CDR3 rearrangement. For each sample, productive Simpson clonality was calculated as the square root of Simpson's diversity index over productive rearrangements. In TCRdb, the immuneACCESS table is reduced to in-frame sequences with V and J assigned. These tables do not hold every clone; where another copy was compared, an unresolved V gene accounts for under half, and the others remain unexplained. V, J and clone size are those of that table, while D and trimming were read from the DNA. The sample yields roughly 260,000 clones; about 88% were counted once. 2% to 2.5% of the sample is in the top ten clones.

On this clone itself: Its antigen specificity is not known. The input lacks base qualities; no much larger clone sits a single base away.

The sequence derives from a woman aged 40 to 50 who had recovered from COVID-19. The sequence links TRBV9 to TRBJ2-1; 13 junctional bases match TRBD2. The source material was peripheral blood. This receptor carries the CDR3 CASSVTTSGGAYEQFF. The nucleotide sequence is given as TGTGCCAGCAGCGTAACTACTAGCGGGGGGGCCTATGAGCAGTTCTTC.